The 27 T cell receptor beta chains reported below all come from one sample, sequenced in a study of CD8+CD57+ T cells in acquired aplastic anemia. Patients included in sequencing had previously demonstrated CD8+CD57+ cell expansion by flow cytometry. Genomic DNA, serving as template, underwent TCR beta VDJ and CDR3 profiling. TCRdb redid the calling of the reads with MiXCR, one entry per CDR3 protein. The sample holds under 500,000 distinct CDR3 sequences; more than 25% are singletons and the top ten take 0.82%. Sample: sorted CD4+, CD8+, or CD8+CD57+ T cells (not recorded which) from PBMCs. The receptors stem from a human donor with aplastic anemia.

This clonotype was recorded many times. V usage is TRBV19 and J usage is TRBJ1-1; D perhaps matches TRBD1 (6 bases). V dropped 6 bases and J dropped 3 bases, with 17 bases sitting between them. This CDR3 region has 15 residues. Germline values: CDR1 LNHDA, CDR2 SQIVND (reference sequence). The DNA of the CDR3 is TGTGCCAGTAGCGGCAGGGGAGGGGTGGACACTGAAGCTTTCTTT. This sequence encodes CASSGRGGVDTEAFF.

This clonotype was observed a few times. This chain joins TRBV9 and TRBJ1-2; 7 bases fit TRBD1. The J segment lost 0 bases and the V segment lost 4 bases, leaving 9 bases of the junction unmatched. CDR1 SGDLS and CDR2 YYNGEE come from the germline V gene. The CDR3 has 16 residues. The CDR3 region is CASSPGVQGPNYGYTF. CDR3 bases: TGTGCCAGCAGCCCTGGGGTACAGGGGCCTAACTATGGCTACACCTTC. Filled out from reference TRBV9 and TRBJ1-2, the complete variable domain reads DSGVTQTPKHLITATGQRVTLRCSPRSGDLSVYWYQQSLDQGLQFLIQYYNGEERAKGNILERFSAQQFPDLHSELNLSSLELGDSALYFCASSPGVQGPNYGYTFGSGTRLTVV.

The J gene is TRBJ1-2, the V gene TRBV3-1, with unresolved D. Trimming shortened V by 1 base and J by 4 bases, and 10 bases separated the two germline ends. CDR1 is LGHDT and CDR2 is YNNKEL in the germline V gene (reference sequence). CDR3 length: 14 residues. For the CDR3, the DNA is TGTGCCAGCAGCCAAGTGGACGGGGTCTATGGCTACACCTTC. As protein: CASSQVDGVYGYTF. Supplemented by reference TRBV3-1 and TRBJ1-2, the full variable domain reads DTAVSQTPKYLVTQMGNDKSIKCEQNLGHDTMYWYKQDSKKFLKIMFSYNNKELIINETVPNRFSPKSPDKAHLNLHINSLELGDSAVYFCASSQVDGVYGYTFGSGTRLTVV.

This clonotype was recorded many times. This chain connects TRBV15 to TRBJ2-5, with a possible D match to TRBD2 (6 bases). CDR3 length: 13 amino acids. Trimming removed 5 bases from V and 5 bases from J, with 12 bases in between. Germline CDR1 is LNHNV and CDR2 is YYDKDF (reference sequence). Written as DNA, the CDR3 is TGTGCCACCAGCCCCGGGGGATGGGAGACCCAGTACTTC. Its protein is CATSPGGWETQYF.

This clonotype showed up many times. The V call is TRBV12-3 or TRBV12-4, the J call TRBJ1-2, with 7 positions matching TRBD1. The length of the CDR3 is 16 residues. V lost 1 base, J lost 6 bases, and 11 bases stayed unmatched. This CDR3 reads CASSLGSGGGGNGYTF. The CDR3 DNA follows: TGTGCCAGCAGTTTAGGTTCGGGAGGGGGCGGGAATGGCTACACCTTC.

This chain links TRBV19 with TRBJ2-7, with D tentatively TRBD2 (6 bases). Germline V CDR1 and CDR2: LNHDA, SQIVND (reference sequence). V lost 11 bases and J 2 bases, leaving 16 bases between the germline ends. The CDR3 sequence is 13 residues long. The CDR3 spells CAWIRPGAYEQYF. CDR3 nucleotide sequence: TGTGCCTGGATTCGGCCGGGGGCCTACGAGCAGTACTTC. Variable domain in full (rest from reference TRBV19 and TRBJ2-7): DGGITQSPKYLFRKEGQNVTLSCEQNLNHDAMYWYRQDPGQGLRLIYYSQIVNDFQKGDIAEGYSVSREKKESFPLTVTSAQKNPTAFYLCAWIRPGAYEQYFGPGTRLTVT.

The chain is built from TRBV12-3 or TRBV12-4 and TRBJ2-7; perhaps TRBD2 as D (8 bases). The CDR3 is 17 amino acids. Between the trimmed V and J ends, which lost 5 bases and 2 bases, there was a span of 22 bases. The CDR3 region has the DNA TGTGCCAGCAGTCCCCAGGGGGTAGCGGGGTTTGCCTACGAGCAGTACTTC. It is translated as CASSPQGVAGFAYEQYF.

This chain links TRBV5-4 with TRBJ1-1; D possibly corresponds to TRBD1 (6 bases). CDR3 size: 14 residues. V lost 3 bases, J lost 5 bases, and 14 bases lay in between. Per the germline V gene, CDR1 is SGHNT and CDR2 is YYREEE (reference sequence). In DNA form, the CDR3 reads TGTGCCAGCAGCTCCAAACAGGGATGGACTGAAGCTTTCTTT. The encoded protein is CASSSKQGWTEAFF.

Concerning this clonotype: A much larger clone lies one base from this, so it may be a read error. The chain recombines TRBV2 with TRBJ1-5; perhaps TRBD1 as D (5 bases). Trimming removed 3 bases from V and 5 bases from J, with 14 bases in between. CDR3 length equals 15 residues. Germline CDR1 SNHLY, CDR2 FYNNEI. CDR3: CASSEGRNYYQPQHF. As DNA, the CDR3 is TGTGCCAGCAGTGAGGGACGAAACTACTATCAGCCCCAGCATTTT.

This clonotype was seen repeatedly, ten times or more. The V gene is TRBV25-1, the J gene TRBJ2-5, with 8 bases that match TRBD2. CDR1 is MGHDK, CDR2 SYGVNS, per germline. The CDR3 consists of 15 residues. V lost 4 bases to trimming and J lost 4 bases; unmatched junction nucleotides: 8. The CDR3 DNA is TGTGCCAGCAGTGTAAGCGGGAGAATTCGAGAGACCCAGTACTTC. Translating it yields CASSVSGRIRETQYF. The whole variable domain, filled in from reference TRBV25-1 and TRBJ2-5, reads EADIYQTPRYLVIGTGKKITLECSQTMGHDKMYWYQQDPGMELHLIHYSYGVNSTEKGDLSSESTVSRIRTEHFPLTLESARPSHTSQYLCASSVSGRIRETQYFGPGTRLLVL.

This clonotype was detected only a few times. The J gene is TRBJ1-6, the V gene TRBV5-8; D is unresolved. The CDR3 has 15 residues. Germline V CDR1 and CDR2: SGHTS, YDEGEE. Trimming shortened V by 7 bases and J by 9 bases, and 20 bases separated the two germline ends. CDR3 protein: CASGVSNLGGSPLHF. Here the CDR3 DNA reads TGTGCCAGCGGTGTAAGTAACCTAGGTGGTTCACCCCTCCACTTT. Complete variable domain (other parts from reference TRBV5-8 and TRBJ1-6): EAGVTQSPTHLIKTRGQQATLRCSPISGHTSVYWYQQALGLGLQFLLWYDEGEERNRGNFPPRFSGRQFPNYSSELNVNALELEDSALYLCASGVSNLGGSPLHFGNGTRLTVT.

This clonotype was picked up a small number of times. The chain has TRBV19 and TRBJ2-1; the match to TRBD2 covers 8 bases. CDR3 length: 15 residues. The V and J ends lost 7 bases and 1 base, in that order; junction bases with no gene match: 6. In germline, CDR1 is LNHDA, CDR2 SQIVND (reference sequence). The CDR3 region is CASTPVAGSYNEQFF. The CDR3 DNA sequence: TGTGCCAGTACCCCTGTAGCGGGATCCTACAATGAGCAGTTCTTC.

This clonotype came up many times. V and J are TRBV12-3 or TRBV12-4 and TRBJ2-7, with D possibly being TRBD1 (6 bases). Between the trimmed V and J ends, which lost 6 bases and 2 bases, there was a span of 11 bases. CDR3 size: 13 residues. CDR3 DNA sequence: TGTGCCAGCAGCGGACAGAATACCTACGAGCAGTACTTC. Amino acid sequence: CASSGQNTYEQYF.

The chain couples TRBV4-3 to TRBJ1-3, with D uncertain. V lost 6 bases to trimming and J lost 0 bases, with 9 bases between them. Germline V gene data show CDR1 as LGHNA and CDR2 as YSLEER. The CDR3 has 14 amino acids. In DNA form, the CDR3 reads TGCGCCAGCAGTACAGTGAGCTCTGGAAACACCATATATTTT. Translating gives CASSTVSSGNTIYF.

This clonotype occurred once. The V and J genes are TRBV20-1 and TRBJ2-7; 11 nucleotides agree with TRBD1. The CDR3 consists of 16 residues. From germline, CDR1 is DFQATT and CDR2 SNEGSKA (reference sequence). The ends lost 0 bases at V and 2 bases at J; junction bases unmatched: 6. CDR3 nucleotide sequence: TGCAGTGCTAGAGACCCTGGACAGGGGGCTCCCTACGAGCAGTACTTC. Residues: CSARDPGQGAPYEQYF.

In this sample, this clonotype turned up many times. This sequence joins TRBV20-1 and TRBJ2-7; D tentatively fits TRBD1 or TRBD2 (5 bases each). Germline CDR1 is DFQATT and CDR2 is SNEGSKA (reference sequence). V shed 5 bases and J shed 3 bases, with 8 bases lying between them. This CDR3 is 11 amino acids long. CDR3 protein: CSAGTNYEQYF. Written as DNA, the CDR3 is TGCAGTGCTGGGACCAACTACGAGCAGTACTTC.

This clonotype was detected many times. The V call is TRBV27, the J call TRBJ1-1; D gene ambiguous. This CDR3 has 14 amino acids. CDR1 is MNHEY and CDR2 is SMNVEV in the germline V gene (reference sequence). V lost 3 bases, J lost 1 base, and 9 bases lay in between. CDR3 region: CASSFGPSNTEAFF. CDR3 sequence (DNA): TGTGCCAGCAGTTTCGGCCCGTCGAACACTGAAGCTTTCTTT.

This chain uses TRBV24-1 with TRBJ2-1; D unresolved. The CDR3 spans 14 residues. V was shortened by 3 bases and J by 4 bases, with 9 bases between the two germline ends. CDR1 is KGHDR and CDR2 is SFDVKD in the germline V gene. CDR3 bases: TGTGCCACCAGTGATACCAAGGGTTACAATGAGCAGTTCTTC. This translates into CATSDTKGYNEQFF.

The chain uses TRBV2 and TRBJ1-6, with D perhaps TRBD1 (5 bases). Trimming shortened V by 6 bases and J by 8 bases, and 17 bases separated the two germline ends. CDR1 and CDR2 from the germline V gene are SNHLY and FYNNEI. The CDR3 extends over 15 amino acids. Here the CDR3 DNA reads TGTGCCAGCAGAAACCCAGGGATTGCGGATTCACCCCTCCACTTT. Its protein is CASRNPGIADSPLHF.

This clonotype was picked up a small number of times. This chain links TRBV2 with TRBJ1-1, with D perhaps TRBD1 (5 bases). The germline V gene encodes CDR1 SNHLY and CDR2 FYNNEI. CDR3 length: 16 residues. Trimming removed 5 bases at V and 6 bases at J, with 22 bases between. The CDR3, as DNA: TGTGCCAGCAGTCCTTCCGGCGGGCAGGGTAGATCTGAAGCTTTCTTT. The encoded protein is CASSPSGGQGRSEAFF. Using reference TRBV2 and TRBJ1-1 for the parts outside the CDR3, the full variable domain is EPEVTQTPSHQVTQMGQEVILRCVPISNHLYFYWYRQILGQKVEFLVSFYNNEISEKSEIFDDQFSVERPDGSNFTLKIRSTKLEDSAMYFCASSPSGGQGRSEAFFGQGTRLTVV.

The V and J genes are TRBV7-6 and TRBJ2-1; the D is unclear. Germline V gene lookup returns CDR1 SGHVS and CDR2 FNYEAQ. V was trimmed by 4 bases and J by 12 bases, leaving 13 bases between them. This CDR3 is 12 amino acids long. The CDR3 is CASSSQNGGQFF. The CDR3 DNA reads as TGTGCCAGCAGCTCCCAGAACGGTGGGCAGTTCTTC.

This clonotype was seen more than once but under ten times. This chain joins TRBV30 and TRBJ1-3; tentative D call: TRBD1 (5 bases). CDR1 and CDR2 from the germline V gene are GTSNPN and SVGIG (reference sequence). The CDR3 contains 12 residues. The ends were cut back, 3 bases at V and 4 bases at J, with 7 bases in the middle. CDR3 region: CAWRWGGNTIYF. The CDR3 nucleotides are TGTGCCTGGAGGTGGGGGGGAAACACCATATATTTT.

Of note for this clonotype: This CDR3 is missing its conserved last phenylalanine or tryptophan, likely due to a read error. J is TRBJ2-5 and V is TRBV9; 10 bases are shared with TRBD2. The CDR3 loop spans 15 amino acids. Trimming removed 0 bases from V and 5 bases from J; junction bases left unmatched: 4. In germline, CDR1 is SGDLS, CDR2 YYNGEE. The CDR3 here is CASSVGLAGPETQYL. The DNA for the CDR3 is TGTGCCAGCAGCGTAGGACTAGCGGGTCCGGAGACCCAGTACCTC.

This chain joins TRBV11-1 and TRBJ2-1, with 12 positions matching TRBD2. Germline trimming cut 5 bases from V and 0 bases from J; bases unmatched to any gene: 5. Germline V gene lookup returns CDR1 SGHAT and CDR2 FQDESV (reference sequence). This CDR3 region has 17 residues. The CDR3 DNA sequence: TGTGCCAGCAGCGACCGGACTAGCGGGGCCTCCTACAATGAGCAGTTCTTC. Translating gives CASSDRTSGASYNEQFF.

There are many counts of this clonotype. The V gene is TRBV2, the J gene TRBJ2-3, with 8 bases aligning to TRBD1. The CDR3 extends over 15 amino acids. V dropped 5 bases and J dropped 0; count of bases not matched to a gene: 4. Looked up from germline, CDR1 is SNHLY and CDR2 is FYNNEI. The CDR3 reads CASSQDRGSTDTQYF. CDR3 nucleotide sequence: TGTGCCAGCAGTCAAGACAGGGGAAGCACAGATACGCAGTATTTT.

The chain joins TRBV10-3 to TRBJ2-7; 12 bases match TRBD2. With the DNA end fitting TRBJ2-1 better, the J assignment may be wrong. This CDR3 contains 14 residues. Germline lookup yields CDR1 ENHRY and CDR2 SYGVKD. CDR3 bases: TGTGCCAGCAGACTAGCGGGGGTTTACAATGAGCAGTTCTTC. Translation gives CASRLAGVYNEQFF.

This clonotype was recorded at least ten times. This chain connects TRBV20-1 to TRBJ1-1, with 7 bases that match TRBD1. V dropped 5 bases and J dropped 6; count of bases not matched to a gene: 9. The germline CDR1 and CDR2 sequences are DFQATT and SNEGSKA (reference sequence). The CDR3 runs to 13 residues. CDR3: CSAHRQGAPEAFF. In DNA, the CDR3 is TGCAGTGCTCACAGACAGGGAGCGCCTGAAGCTTTCTTT.